Listed below are T cell receptor beta chains from one sample, sequenced in a study of Ad26.COV2.S vaccination and SARS-CoV-2 variants. Generated by immunoSEQ multiplex PCR, the TCRdb table keeps only in-frame clones and is missing some. The top ten clones hold 3.3% of a sample with approximately 400,000 clones, more than 75% of them seen once. Sequences were derived from peripheral blood, sampled in a trial of Ad26.COV2.S vaccine versus placebo. These receptors came from a person between 18 and 65 years old who received the Ad26.COV2.S COVID-19 vaccine or a placebo. Each CDR3 is given with its conserved first and last residue. A D gene is named only where the DNA matches it firmly. The size entry is marked missing in some rows and otherwise reads once, few, many or a size class.

d_gene,abundance,j_gene,v_gene,CDR3aa,CDR3nt
NA,NA,TRBJ1-2,TRBV5-4,CASSSLGGNYGYTF,TGTGCCAGCAGCTCGCTGGGGGGAAACTATGGCTACACCTTC
NA,NA,TRBJ2-7,TRBV4-1,CASSQEGGIGTYEQYF,TGCGCCAGCAGCCAAGAGGGCGGGATAGGGACCTACGAGCAGTACTTC
NA,NA,TRBJ1-2,TRBV19,CASRRGRGYTF,TGTGCCAGTAGGAGGGGACGCGGCTACACCTTC
TRBD1,NA,TRBJ1-1,TRBV30,CAWDRGLRRGAFF,TGTGCCTGGGACAGGGGTCTGAGGCGCGGAGCTTTCTTT
NA,NA,TRBJ1-2,TRBV12-3/TRBV12-4,CASRTGYYGYTF,TGTGCCAGCAGAACAGGGTACTATGGCTACACCTTC
NA,many,TRBJ1-3,TRBV27,CASSPGTRSSGNTIYF,TGTGCCAGCAGTCCCGGGACGAGAAGCTCTGGAAACACCATATATTTT
TRBD2,NA,TRBJ2-7,TRBV11-2,CASSLSPSGTYEQYF,TGTGCCAGCAGCTTAAGTCCTAGCGGAACCTACGAGCAGTACTTC
NA,once,TRBJ2-7,TRBV7-9,CASSLRVGEQYF,TGTGCCAGCAGCTTAAGGGTGGGCGAGCAGTACTTC
NA,NA,TRBJ2-4,TRBV6-5,CASSRTGGLPYF,TGTGCCAGCAGTCGAACTGGGGGACTCCCATACTTC
TRBD2,NA,TRBJ2-7,TRBV28,CAGSSGRTYEQYF,TGTGCCGGGAGTAGCGGGAGGACCTACGAGCAGTACTTC
NA,NA,TRBJ1-2,TRBV5-4,CASSSTGTDYGYTF,TGTGCCAGCAGCTCCACGGGCACGGACTATGGCTACACCTTC
NA,NA,TRBJ1-1,TRBV10-3,CAITLGENTEAFF,TGTGCCATCACGCTCGGGGAAAACACTGAAGCTTTCTTT
TRBD2,NA,TRBJ2-5,TRBV11-2,CASSSTSGQETQYF,TGTGCCAGCAGCTCGACTAGCGGCCAAGAGACCCAGTACTTC
TRBD1,NA,TRBJ2-3,TRBV9,CASSERQGSTDTQYF,TGTGCCAGCAGCGAACGACAGGGGAGCACAGATACGCAGTATTTT
NA,NA,TRBJ2-1,TRBV30,CAWYKLRWNEQFF,TGTGCCTGGTACAAACTAAGATGGAATGAGCAGTTCTTC
NA,once,TRBJ2-3,TRBV30,CAGGGDTQYF,TGTGCCGGAGGGGGAGATACGCAGTATTTT
NA,NA,TRBJ1-5,TRBV27,CASSRLVSNQPQHF,TGTGCCAGCAGTCGACTGGTTTCCAATCAGCCCCAGCATTTT
NA,NA,TRBJ2-3,TRBV24-1,CATSDPRASGDTQYF,TGTGCCACCAGTGACCCACGGGCTTCGGGAGATACGCAGTATTTT
NA,NA,TRBJ1-1,TRBV7-8,CASSPGTEAFF,TGTGCCAGCAGCCCAGGAACTGAAGCTTTCTTT
TRBD2,NA,TRBJ2-7,TRBV6-2/TRBV6-3,CASSGRTSGSYEQYF,TGTGCCAGCAGCGGACGGACTAGCGGGAGTTACGAGCAGTACTTC
TRBD2,NA,TRBJ2-5,TRBV27,CASSLLAGGETQYF,TGTGCCAGCAGTTTATTAGCGGGAGGGGAGACCCAGTACTTC
NA,NA,TRBJ2-1,TRBV6-1,CASSDAQRRYNEQFF,TGTGCCAGCAGTGACGCCCAACGACGGTACAATGAGCAGTTCTTC
TRBD2,NA,TRBJ2-7,TRBV2,CASRTSGRSGEQYF,TGTGCCAGCAGGACTAGCGGGAGGTCTGGCGAGCAGTACTTC
TRBD1,NA,TRBJ2-7,TRBV10-3,CAISRDRTYEQYF,TGTGCCATCAGCCGGGACAGGACCTACGAGCAGTACTTC
NA,NA,TRBJ2-1,TRBV6-6,CASSYSIGGYNEQFF,TGTGCCAGCAGTTACTCGATAGGGGGGTACAATGAGCAGTTCTTC
NA,NA,TRBJ1-4,TRBV6-5,CASSYAGQPTNEKLFF,TGTGCCAGCAGTTACGCCGGACAACCAACTAATGAAAAACTGTTTTTT
NA,NA,TRBJ2-3,TRBV5-4,CASRRGERTDTQYF,TGTGCCAGCCGACGGGGAGAGCGCACAGATACGCAGTATTTT
NA,NA,TRBJ1-1,TRBV5-1,CASSLDPSGGGTEAFF,TGCGCCAGCAGCTTGGACCCCAGCGGAGGGGGCACTGAAGCTTTCTTT
NA,NA,TRBJ2-7,TRBV6-2/TRBV6-3,CASSYSIAWISYEQYF,TGTGCCAGCAGTTACTCGATTGCATGGATCTCCTACGAGCAGTACTTC
TRBD1,NA,TRBJ1-6,TRBV4-1,CASSLRGRDSNSPLHF,TGCGCCAGCAGCCTAAGGGGTCGGGACAGCAATTCACCCCTCCACTTT
NA,NA,TRBJ2-7,TRBV5-4,CASSSLGRTNEQYF,TGTGCCAGCAGCTCCCTCGGGAGAACAAACGAGCAGTACTTC
NA,NA,TRBJ2-1,TRBV19,CASSPSVLDEQFF,TGTGCCAGTAGCCCTAGCGTGCTCGATGAGCAGTTCTTC
NA,NA,TRBJ1-2,TRBV7-9,CASSVMNRDTAF,TGTGCCAGCAGCGTAATGAACCGGGACACCGCCTTC
NA,once,TRBJ1-5,TRBV7-8,CASSRSNQPQHF,TGTGCCAGCAGTCGGAGCAATCAGCCCCAGCATTTT
NA,NA,TRBJ2-3,TRBV30,CAWSSGLGTDTQYF,TGTGCCTGGTCTTCGGGCCTCGGCACAGATACGCAGTATTTT
TRBD2,NA,TRBJ2-7,TRBV5-6,CASSLGSGGPYEQYF,TGTGCCAGCAGCTTGGGTAGCGGGGGCCCCTACGAGCAGTACTTC
NA,NA,TRBJ2-1,TRBV27,CASTTRQLVGEQFF,TGTGCCAGCACCACCCGTCAGCTAGTAGGGGAGCAGTTCTTC
TRBD2,NA,TRBJ2-1,TRBV6-1,CASSDNGGAYNEQFF,TGTGCCAGCAGTGATAACGGGGGGGCCTACAATGAGCAGTTCTTC